This record looks at one TCR beta chain sequence and its context. The data belong to a study of blood T cell repertoires in COVID-19. Overall study: There were acute and convalescent COVID-19 samples, and they came from the United States, Italy and Spain. T cells, B-cell-depleted T cells, or PBMCs provided the cDNA or gDNA that served as material.

Enrolled through a virtual design, the participants were between 18 and 89 years of age and came from some 25 US areas. Method: immunoSEQ multiplex PCR; TCRdb's copy keeps in-frame clones and lacks some. Here the sample spans roughly 250,000 clones, approximately 90% being singletons. The source is a man aged 35 to 55 who had recovered from COVID-19. Sequencing was performed on PBMCs or T cells enriched from blood (not recorded which).

In DNA form, the CDR3 reads TGTGCCAGCAGCATGGAATGGGACAGGGGGTGGAACACTGAAGCTTTCTTT. It codes for CASSMEWDRGWNTEAFF. This chain joins TRBV7-9 and TRBJ1-1; 11 nucleotides match TRBD1. Trimming at V came to 5 bases and at J to 1 base, leaving 9 bases not matched to a gene. Germline V gene lookup returns CDR1 SEHNR and CDR2 FQNEAQ (reference sequence). This CDR3 has 17 residues.